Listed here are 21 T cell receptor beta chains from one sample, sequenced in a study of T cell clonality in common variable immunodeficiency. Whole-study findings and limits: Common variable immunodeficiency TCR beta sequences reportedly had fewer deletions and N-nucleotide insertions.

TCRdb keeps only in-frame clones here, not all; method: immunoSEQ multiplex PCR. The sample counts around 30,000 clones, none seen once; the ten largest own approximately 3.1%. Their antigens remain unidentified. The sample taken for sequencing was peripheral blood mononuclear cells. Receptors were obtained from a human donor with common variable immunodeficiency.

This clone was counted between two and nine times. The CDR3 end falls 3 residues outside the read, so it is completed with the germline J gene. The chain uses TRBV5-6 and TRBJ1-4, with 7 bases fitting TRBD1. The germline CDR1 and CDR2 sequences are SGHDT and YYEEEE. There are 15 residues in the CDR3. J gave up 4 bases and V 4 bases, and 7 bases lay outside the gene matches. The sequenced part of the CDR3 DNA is TGTGCCAGCAGCGGAACCAGGGGGATTAATGAAAAA. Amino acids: CASSGTRGINEK. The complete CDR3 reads CASSGTRGINEKLFF.

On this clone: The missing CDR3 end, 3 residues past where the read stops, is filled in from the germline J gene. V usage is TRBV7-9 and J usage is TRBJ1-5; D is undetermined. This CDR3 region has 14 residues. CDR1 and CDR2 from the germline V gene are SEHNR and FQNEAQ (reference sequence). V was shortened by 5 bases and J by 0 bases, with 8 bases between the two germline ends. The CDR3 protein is CASSQSDSNQPQHF. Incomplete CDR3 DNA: TGTGCCAGCAGCCAGAGCGATAGCAATCAGCCC.

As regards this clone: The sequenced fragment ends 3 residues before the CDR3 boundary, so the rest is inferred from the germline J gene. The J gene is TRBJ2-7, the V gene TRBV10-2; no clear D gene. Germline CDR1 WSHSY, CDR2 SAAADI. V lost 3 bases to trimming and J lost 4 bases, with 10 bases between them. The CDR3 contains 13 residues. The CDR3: CASSDRTRYEQYF. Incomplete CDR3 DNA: TGCGCCAGCAGTGACCGAACAAGATACGAG.

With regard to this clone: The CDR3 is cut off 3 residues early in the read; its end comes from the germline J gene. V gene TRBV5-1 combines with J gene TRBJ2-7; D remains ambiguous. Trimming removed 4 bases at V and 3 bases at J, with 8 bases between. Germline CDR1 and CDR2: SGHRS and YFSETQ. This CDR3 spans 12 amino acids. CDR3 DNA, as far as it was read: TGCGCCAGCAGCGGCGGATTCTACGAG. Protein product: CASSGGFYE. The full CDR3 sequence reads CASSGGFYEQYF.

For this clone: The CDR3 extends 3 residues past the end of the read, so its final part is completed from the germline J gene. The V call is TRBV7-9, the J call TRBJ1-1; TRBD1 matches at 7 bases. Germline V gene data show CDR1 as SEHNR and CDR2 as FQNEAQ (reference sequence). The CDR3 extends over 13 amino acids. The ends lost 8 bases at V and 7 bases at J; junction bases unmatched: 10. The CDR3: CASVLGGAVEAFF. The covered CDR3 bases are TGTGCCAGCGTACTAGGGGGCGCGGTTGAA.

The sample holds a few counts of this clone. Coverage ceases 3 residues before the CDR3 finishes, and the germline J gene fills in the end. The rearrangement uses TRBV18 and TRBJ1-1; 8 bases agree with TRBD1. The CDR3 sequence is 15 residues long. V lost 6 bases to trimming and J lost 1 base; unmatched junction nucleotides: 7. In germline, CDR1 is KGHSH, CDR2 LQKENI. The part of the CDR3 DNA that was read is TGTGCCAGCTCCCTGCAGGGGGCAAAGAACACTGAA. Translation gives CASSLQGAKNTE. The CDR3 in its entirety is CASSLQGAKNTEAFF.

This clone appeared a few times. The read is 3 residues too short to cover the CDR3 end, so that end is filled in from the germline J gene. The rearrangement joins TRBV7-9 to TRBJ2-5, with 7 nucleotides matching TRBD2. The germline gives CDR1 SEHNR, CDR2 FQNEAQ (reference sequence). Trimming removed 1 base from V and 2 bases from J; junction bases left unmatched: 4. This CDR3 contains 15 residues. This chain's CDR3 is CASSLGPREQETQYF. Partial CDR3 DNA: TGTGCCAGCAGCTTAGGTCCGCGGGAGCAAGAGACC.

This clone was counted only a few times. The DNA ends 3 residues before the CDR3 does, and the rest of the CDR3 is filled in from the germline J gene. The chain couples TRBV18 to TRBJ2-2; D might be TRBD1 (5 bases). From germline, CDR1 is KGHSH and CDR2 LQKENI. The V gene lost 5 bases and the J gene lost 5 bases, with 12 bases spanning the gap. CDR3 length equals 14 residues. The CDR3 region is CASSTGSWTGELFF. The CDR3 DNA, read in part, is TGTGCCAGCTCAACAGGCTCGTGGACCGGGGAG. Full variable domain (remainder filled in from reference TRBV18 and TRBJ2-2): NAGVMQNPRHLVRRRGQEARLRCSPMKGHSHVYWYRQLPEEGLKFMVYLQKENIIDESGMPKERFSAEFPKEGPSILRIQQVVRGDSAAYFCASSTGSWTGELFFGEGSRLTVL.

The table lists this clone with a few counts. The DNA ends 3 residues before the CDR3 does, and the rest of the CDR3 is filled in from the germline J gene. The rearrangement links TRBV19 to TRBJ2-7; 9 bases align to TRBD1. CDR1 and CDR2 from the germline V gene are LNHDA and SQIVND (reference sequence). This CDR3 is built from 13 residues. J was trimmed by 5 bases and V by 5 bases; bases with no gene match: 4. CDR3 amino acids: CASSWGQGNEQYF. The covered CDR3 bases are TGTGCCAGTAGTTGGGGACAGGGTAACGAG.

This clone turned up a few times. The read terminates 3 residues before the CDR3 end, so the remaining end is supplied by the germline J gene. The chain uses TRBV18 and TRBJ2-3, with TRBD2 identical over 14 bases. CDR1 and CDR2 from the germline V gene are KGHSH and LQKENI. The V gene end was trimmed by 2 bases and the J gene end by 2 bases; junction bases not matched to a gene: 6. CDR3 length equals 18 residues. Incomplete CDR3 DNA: TGTGCCAGCTCACCAACAGGACTAGCGGGGGGAACCACAGATACG. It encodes CASSPTGLAGGTTDT. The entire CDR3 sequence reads CASSPTGLAGGTTDTQYF.

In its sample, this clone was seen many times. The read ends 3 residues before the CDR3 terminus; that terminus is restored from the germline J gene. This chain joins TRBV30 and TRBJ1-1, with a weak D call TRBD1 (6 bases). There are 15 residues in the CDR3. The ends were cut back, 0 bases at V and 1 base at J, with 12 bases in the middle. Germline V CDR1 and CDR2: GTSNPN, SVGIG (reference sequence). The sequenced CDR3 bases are TGTGCCTGGAGTGTACTTACAGGGTCGAACACTGAA. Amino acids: CAWSVLTGSNTE. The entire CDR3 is CAWSVLTGSNTEAFF.

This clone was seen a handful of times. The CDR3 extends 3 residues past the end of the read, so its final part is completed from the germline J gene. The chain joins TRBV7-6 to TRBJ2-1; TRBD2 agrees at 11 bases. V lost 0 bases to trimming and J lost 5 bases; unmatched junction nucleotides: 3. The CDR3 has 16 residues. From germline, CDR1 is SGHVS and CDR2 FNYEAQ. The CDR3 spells CASSLAGLAADNEQFF. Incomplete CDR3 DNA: TGTGCCAGCAGCTTAGCGGGACTAGCGGCTGACAATGAG.

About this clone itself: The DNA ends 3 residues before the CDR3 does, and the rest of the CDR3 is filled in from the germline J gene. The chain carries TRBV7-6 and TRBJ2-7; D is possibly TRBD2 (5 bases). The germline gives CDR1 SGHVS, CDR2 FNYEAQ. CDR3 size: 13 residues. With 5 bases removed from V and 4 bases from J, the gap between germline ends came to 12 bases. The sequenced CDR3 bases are TGTGCCAGCAGCCGCGGCCCGGGGTACGAG. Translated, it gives CASSRGPGYE. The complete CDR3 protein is CASSRGPGYEQYF.

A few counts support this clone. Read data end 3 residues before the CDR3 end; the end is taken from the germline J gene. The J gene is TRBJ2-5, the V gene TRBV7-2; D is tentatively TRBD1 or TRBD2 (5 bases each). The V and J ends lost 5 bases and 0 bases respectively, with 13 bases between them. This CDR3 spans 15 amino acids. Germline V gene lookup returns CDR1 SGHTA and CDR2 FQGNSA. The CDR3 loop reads CASSPRGVYQETQYF. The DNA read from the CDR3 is TGTGCCAGCAGCCCGAGGGGTGTCTACCAAGAGACC.

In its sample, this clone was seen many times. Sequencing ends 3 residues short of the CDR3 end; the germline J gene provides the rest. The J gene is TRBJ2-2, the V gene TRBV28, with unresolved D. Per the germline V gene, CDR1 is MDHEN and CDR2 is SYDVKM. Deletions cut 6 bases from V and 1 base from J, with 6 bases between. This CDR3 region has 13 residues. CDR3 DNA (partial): TGTGCCAGCAGCCAAAAGAACACCGGGGAG. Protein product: CASSQKNTGE. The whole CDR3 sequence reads CASSQKNTGELFF.

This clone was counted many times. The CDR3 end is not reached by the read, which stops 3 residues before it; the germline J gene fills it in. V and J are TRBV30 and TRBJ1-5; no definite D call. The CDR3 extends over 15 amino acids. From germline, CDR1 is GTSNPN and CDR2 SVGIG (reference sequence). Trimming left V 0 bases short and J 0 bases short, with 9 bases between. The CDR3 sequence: CAWSVRGYSNQPQHF. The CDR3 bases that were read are TGTGCCTGGAGTGTACGCGGTTATAGCAATCAGCCC.

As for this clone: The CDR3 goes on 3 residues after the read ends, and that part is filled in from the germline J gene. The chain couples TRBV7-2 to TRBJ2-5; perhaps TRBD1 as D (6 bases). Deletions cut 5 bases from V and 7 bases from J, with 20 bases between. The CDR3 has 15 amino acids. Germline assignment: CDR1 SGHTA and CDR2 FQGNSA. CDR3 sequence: CASSRDIQGVGTQYF. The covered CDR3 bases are TGTGCCAGCAGCCGCGACATACAGGGCGTCGGGACC.

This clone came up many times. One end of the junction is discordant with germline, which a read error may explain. The CDR3 loop reads CASSQGQGFREQYF. CDR3 DNA (partial): TGCGCCAGCAGCCAAGGACAGGGTTTTCGCGAG. V gene TRBV4-2 combines with J gene TRBJ2-7; TRBD1 matches at 8 bases. The read ends 3 residues before the CDR3 terminus; that terminus is restored from the germline J gene. The germline V gene encodes CDR1 LGHNA and CDR2 YNFKEQ. The CDR3 is 14 amino acids.

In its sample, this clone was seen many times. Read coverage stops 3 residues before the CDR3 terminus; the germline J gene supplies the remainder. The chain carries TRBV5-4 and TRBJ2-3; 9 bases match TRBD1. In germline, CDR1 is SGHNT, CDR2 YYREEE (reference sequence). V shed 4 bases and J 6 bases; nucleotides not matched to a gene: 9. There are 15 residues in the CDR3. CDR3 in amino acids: CASSLGQGWPDTQYF. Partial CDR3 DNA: TGTGCCAGCAGCCTGGGACAGGGTTGGCCGGATACG.

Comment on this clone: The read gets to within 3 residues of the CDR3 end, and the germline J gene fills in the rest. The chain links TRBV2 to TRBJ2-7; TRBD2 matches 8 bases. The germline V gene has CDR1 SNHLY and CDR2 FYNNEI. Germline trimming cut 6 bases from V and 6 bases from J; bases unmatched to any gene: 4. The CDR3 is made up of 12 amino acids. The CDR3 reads CASRAGGGEQYF. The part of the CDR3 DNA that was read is TGTGCCAGCAGGGCCGGGGGGGGCGAG.

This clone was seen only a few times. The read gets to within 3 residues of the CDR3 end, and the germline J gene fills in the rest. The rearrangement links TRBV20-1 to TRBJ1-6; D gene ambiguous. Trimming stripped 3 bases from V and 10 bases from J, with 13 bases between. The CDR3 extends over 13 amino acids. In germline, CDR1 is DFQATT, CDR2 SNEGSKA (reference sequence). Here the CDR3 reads CSASRGVGSPLHF. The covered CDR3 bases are TGCAGTGCTAGCCGGGGTGTAGGATCACCC.